The entry that follows covers one T cell receptor beta chain sequence. Per the authors' pipeline: Estimation of nucleated cell counts was performed using reference gene primer amplification. Data came from immunoSEQ multiplex PCR; TCRdb stores just in-frame clones and leaves some out. Clone size and V and J calls were adopted from that table, with D and trimming inferred from the DNA. This table holds about 250,000 clones, roughly 81% found once. The data were taken from a study of blood T cell repertoires in COVID-19. Germline V CDR1 and CDR2: MGHDK, SYGVNS. V was shortened by 6 bases and J by 2 bases, with 7 bases between the two germline ends. This CDR3 contains 12 residues.

This clonotype originated in a woman between 50 and 59 years old who had been exposed to COVID-19. The sequencing input was PBMCs or T cells enriched from blood (not recorded which). The genes are TRBV25-1 and TRBJ2-5; D may be TRBD1 (6 bases). Written as DNA, the CDR3 is TGTGCCAGCAGGCAGGGGCAAGAGACCCAGTACTTC. Translated: CASRQGQETQYF.